Below, one TCR beta chain is given with its context. The CDR3 runs 15 residues. The V gene lost 1 base and the J gene lost 4 bases, with 12 bases spanning the gap. The germline V gene has CDR1 LGHNA and CDR2 YSLEER. Under the authors' procedure: From reference gene primer amplification, estimates of nucleated cell counts were derived. The data were produced by immunoSEQ multiplex PCR, yet TCRdb's version contains in-frame clones alone and is incomplete. D and trimming were read from the DNA, whereas the V and J calls and clone size are those reported in that table. The data show around 320,000 clones, about 87% seen once. The entry originates in a study of blood T cell repertoires in COVID-19. Study-level information: Whether acute or convalescent, the COVID-19 samples came from the United States, Italy and Spain. In each case, the material was cDNA or gDNA derived from T cells, B-cell-depleted T cells, or PBMCs.

Sequenced: peripheral blood. V is TRBV4-3 and J is TRBJ2-3; a weak D match, TRBD2 (7 bases). The TCR sequence derives from a woman aged 25 to 39 who had recovered from COVID-19. CDR3 sequence: CASSQGPGGPDTQYF. The DNA of the CDR3 is TGCGCCAGCAGCCAAGGGCCGGGGGGCCCAGATACGCAGTATTTT.